The 29 T cell receptor beta chains reported below all come from one sample, sequenced in a study of cytomegalovirus exposure and HLA in healthy donors. Amplification used 60 Vbeta primers and 13 Jbeta primers. The method was immunoSEQ multiplex PCR; TCRdb's version includes in-frame clones alone and lacks a portion of them. The sample contains about 76,000 clones, around 79% of which appear only once. Source material: PBMCs. These receptors all stem from a young man in good health and CMV-seronegative.

For the CDR3, the DNA is TGTGCCAGCAGCTTGGTTGACAGAACTAATGAAAAACTGTTTTTT. Its translation is CASSLVDRTNEKLFF. V usage is TRBV5-6 and J usage is TRBJ1-4, with a weak D call TRBD1 (5 bases). Germline V gene data show CDR1 as SGHDT and CDR2 as YYEEEE. Trimming removed 0 bases from V and 1 base from J, with 7 bases in between. The CDR3 spans 15 residues.

J is TRBJ2-5 and V is TRBV7-6, with unresolved D. V lost 5 bases and J lost 1, with 14 bases in between. The CDR3 has 15 residues. CDR1 and CDR2 from the germline V gene are SGHVS and FNYEAQ. CDR3 coding DNA: TGTGCCAGCAGCCTTAACTATTTGAGCCAAGAGACCCAGTACTTC. Amino acids: CASSLNYLSQETQYF.

This clone was seen a handful of times. The chain recombines TRBV4-1 with TRBJ2-5; D remains unclear. Germline CDR1 MGHRA, CDR2 YSYEKL. Deletions cut 3 bases from V and 3 bases from J, with 14 bases between. This CDR3 has 15 residues. CDR3 loop: CASSQTATYKETQYF. The CDR3 nucleotides are TGCGCCAGCAGCCAGACTGCCACTTATAAAGAGACCCAGTACTTC.

This chain connects TRBV18 to TRBJ1-4; 8 bases are a match to TRBD1. CDR3 length: 17 residues. V shed 2 bases, J shed 6 bases, and the junction held 11 bases outside the gene matches. CDR1 KGHSH and CDR2 LQKENI come from the germline V gene. The CDR3 region is CASSPFRSGGKDEKLFF. Written as DNA, the CDR3 is TGTGCCAGCTCACCATTCCGATCAGGGGGCAAGGATGAAAAACTGTTTTTT.

The chain is built from TRBV11-2 and TRBJ1-1; D is perhaps TRBD1 (6 bases). V was shortened by 3 bases and J by 6 bases, with 14 bases between the two germline ends. This CDR3 contains 14 residues. In germline, CDR1 is SGHAT, CDR2 FQNNGV. This CDR3 is CASSFLGSGAEAFF. CDR3 nucleotide sequence: TGTGCCAGCAGCTTCCTCGGCTCAGGGGCTGAAGCTTTCTTT. Complete variable domain (other parts from reference TRBV11-2 and TRBJ1-1): EAGVAQSPRYKIIEKRQSVAFWCNPISGHATLYWYQQILGQGPKLLIQFQNNGVVDDSQLPKDRFSAERLKGVDSTLKIQPAKLEDSAVYLCASSFLGSGAEAFFGQGTRLTVV.

This clone came up a few times. V and J are TRBV28 and TRBJ1-1; D is uncertain. V shed 6 bases and J shed 5 bases, with 13 bases lying between them. The CDR3 extends over 13 amino acids. Per germline, CDR1 MDHEN and CDR2 SYDVKM. The CDR3 DNA is TGTGCCAGCAGGGGCCCCCGTAGGACTGAAGCTTTCTTT. Translating gives CASRGPRRTEAFF.

The sample holds one count of this clone. The chain carries TRBV4-1 and TRBJ2-7, with 9 bases identical to TRBD1. This CDR3 contains 15 residues. V shed 1 base and J 3 bases; nucleotides not matched to a gene: 4. Germline loops: CDR1 MGHRA, CDR2 YSYEKL. The CDR3 loop is CASSQATGQGYEQYF. The CDR3 DNA reads as TGCGCCAGCAGCCAAGCAACGGGACAGGGCTACGAGCAGTACTTC.

This chain connects TRBV7-9 to TRBJ2-1, with TRBD2 matching over 9 bases. Unmatched junction bases numbered 1, after V lost 2 bases and J lost 11 bases. CDR3 length: 12 amino acids. Germline values: CDR1 SEHNR, CDR2 FQNEAQ (reference sequence). CDR3 sequence (DNA): TGTGCCAGCAGCTTACTAGCGGGGAAGCAGTTCTTC. It codes for CASSLLAGKQFF.

The chain combines TRBV7-2 with TRBJ1-5, with no clear D. The CDR3 covers 16 residues. CDR1 SGHTA and CDR2 FQGNSA come from the germline V gene. Trimming removed 0 bases from V and 3 bases from J, with 12 bases in between. CDR3 nucleotide sequence: TGTGCCAGCAGCTTAGCGCTGGCGGTGGCCAATCAGCCCCAGCATTTT. Protein: CASSLALAVANQPQHF.

The chain recombines TRBV29-1 with TRBJ2-5, with a possible D match to TRBD1 (5 bases). There are 11 residues in the CDR3. V was pared by 5 bases and J by 4 bases, with 8 bases between. The germline V gene has CDR1 SQVTM and CDR2 ANQGSEA. CDR3 sequence reads: CSVPGPETQYF. CDR3 nucleotides: TGCAGCGTTCCAGGGCCAGAGACCCAGTACTTC.

The chain has TRBV6-1 and TRBJ2-5; no reliable D call. V lost 2 bases and J lost 4, with 14 bases in between. This CDR3 region has 15 residues. Germline V gene sequence: CDR1 MNHNS, CDR2 SASEGT. This CDR3 reads CASSELTTEIETQYF. In DNA form, the CDR3 reads TGTGCCAGCAGTGAATTAACTACCGAGATAGAGACCCAGTACTTC.

The V gene is TRBV30, the J gene TRBJ1-5; D gene unclear. The germline V and J ends were trimmed by 8 bases and 3 bases, with 8 bases remaining between them. The length of the CDR3 is 11 residues. Germline lookup yields CDR1 GTSNPN and CDR2 SVGIG (reference sequence). The CDR3 bases are TGTGCCGGCGGATCCAATCAGCCCCAGCATTTT. This sequence encodes CAGGSNQPQHF. Full variable domain (remainder filled in from reference TRBV30 and TRBJ1-5): SQTIHQWPATLVQPVGSPLSLECTVEGTSNPNLYWYRQAAGRGLQLLFYSVGIGQISSEVPQNLSASRPQDRQFILSSKKLLLSDSGFYLCAGGSNQPQHFGDGTRLSIL.

This chain uses TRBV30 with TRBJ1-2; tentative D call: TRBD1 (6 bases). The CDR3 runs 15 residues. The V gene's germline CDR1 is GTSNPN and CDR2 SVGIG (reference sequence). With 0 bases removed from V and 0 bases from J, the gap between germline ends came to 11 bases. The CDR3 DNA follows: TGTGCCTGGAGTGTAGGGACACTCTCTAACTATGGCTACACCTTC. As protein: CAWSVGTLSNYGYTF.

The V gene is TRBV6-5, the J gene TRBJ1-1; no firm D call. The CDR3 is made up of 15 amino acids. The germline gives CDR1 MNHEY, CDR2 SVGAGI. V dropped 11 bases and J dropped 5 bases, with 24 bases sitting between them. CDR3 coding DNA: TGTGCCGCTCATAGTCGCCGGGCCTCGGGGACTGAAGCTTTCTTT. Residues: CAAHSRRASGTEAFF.

This chain uses TRBV6-6 with TRBJ1-1; TRBD1 agrees at 7 bases. Germline V gives CDR1 MNHNY, CDR2 SVGAGI (reference sequence). The CDR3 loop spans 13 amino acids. The trim removed 5 bases at V and 0 bases at J, leaving 0 bases unmatched. The CDR3 DNA is TGTGCCAGCAGTCAGGGGGTGAACACTGAAGCTTTCTTT. Its protein product is CASSQGVNTEAFF.

The rearrangement uses TRBV5-1 and TRBJ1-1; D ambiguous. The length of the CDR3 is 14 residues. Trimming took 4 bases from V and 5 from J, leaving 15 bases between them. Germline V gene lookup returns CDR1 SGHRS and CDR2 YFSETQ. The CDR3 DNA is TGCGCCAGCAGCAAACAGTCGCCAGAAACTGAAGCTTTCTTT. Amino acid sequence: CASSKQSPETEAFF.

As for this clone: An end of the junction differs from the germline gene, which may be a read error. This chain connects TRBV7-9 to TRBJ1-6; D is undetermined. Looked up from germline, CDR1 is SEHNR and CDR2 is FQNEAQ (reference sequence). CDR3 length equals 12 residues. CDR3 protein: CSSSTEKSPLHF. CDR3 DNA: TGTTCCAGCAGCACCGAGAAATCACCCCTCCACTTT. Based on the CDR3 plus reference TRBV7-9 and TRBJ1-6, the full variable domain is DTGVSQNPRHKITKRGQNVTFRCDPISEHNRLYWYRQTLGQGPEFLTYFQNEAQLEKSRLLSDRFSAERPKGSFSTLEIQRTEQGDSAMYLCSSSTEKSPLHFGNGTRLTVT.

V and J are TRBV15 and TRBJ2-7; D is ambiguous. Germline CDR1 reads LNHNV; CDR2 reads YYDKDF (reference sequence). The CDR3 has 15 amino acids. With 4 bases removed from V and 6 bases from J, the gap between germline ends came to 19 bases. The CDR3 DNA reads TGTGCCACCAGCACCCCCTTCGGGTTTGGTCGCGAGCAGTACTTC. Amino acid sequence: CATSTPFGFGREQYF.

CDR3 amino acids: CASSVGLLAGGEDTQYF. In nucleotides, the CDR3 is TGCGCCAGCAGTGTGGGCCTACTAGCGGGAGGCGAAGATACGCAGTATTTT. V and J are TRBV5-1 and TRBJ2-3; 12 bases match TRBD2. The CDR3 loop spans 17 amino acids. Germline V CDR1 and CDR2: SGHRS, YFSETQ. V lost 5 bases and J lost 5; bases outside the gene matches: 12. The full variable domain, completed using reference TRBV5-1 and TRBJ2-3, is KAGVTQTPRYLIKTRGQQVTLSCSPISGHRSVSWYQQTPGQGLQFLFEYFSETQRNKGNFPGRFSGRQFSNSRSEMNVSTLELGDSALYLCASSVGLLAGGEDTQYFGPGTRLTVL.

The chain is built from TRBV2 and TRBJ2-7, with D unclear. Germline loops: CDR1 SNHLY, CDR2 FYNNEI. V lost 3 bases and J 0 bases, leaving 6 bases between the germline ends. The CDR3 extends over 13 amino acids. CDR3 amino acids: CASSDGDSYEQYF. CDR3 nucleotide sequence: TGTGCCAGCAGTGACGGAGACTCCTACGAGCAGTACTTC. Drawing the rest from reference TRBV2 and TRBJ2-7, the complete variable domain is EPEVTQTPSHQVTQMGQEVILRCVPISNHLYFYWYRQILGQKVEFLVSFYNNEISEKSEIFDDQFSVERPDGSNFTLKIRSTKLEDSAMYFCASSDGDSYEQYFGPGTRLTVT.

J is TRBJ2-7 and V is TRBV30, with 9 bases fitting TRBD1. Germline V gene data show CDR1 as GTSNPN and CDR2 as SVGIG (reference sequence). The CDR3 covers 15 residues. The trim removed 0 bases at V and 2 bases at J, leaving 5 bases unmatched. CDR3 protein: CAWSVWDRVTYEQYF. The CDR3 DNA is TGTGCCTGGAGTGTATGGGACAGGGTAACCTACGAGCAGTACTTC. Complete variable domain (other parts from reference TRBV30 and TRBJ2-7): SQTIHQWPATLVQPVGSPLSLECTVEGTSNPNLYWYRQAAGRGLQLLFYSVGIGQISSEVPQNLSASRPQDRQFILSSKKLLLSDSGFYLCAWSVWDRVTYEQYFGPGTRLTVT.

The chain recombines TRBV30 with TRBJ1-5; a weak D match, TRBD1 (6 bases). This CDR3 is built from 12 residues. V was clipped by 4 bases and J by 7 bases, with 11 bases between them. Germline lookup yields CDR1 GTSNPN and CDR2 SVGIG (reference sequence). CDR3 residues: CAWNGGGQPQHF. In DNA, the CDR3 is TGTGCCTGGAATGGGGGCGGGCAGCCCCAGCATTTT.

V is TRBV18 and J is TRBJ1-1; D perhaps matches TRBD1 (6 bases). The CDR3 runs 13 residues. V lost 2 bases and J lost 5, with 9 bases in between. In germline, CDR1 is KGHSH, CDR2 LQKENI. The CDR3 protein is CASSPTGFTEAFF. The CDR3 nucleotides are TGTGCCAGCTCACCAACAGGGTTTACTGAAGCTTTCTTT. Combining the CDR3 with reference TRBV18 and TRBJ1-1 gives the whole variable domain NAGVMQNPRHLVRRRGQEARLRCSPMKGHSHVYWYRQLPEEGLKFMVYLQKENIIDESGMPKERFSAEFPKEGPSILRIQQVVRGDSAAYFCASSPTGFTEAFFGQGTRLTVV.

V usage is TRBV7-8 and J usage is TRBJ2-7; D call uncertain. This CDR3 spans 13 amino acids. V dropped 1 base and J dropped 1 base, with 5 bases sitting between them. Germline V lookup: CDR1 SGHVS, CDR2 FQNEAQ. The chain's CDR3 is CASSLVQSYEQYF. The DNA of the CDR3 is TGTGCCAGCAGCTTAGTACAGTCCTACGAGCAGTACTTC.

The V gene is TRBV30, the J gene TRBJ2-7, with 11 bases lining up with TRBD2. The V gene's germline CDR1 is GTSNPN and CDR2 SVGIG (reference sequence). The V and J ends lost 2 bases and 4 bases, in that order; junction bases with no gene match: 13. The CDR3 has 17 residues. Written as DNA, the CDR3 is TGTGCCTGGAGTCCTTATTTCGGTAGCGGGAGGGTATACGAGCAGTACTTC. Translated: CAWSPYFGSGRVYEQYF. The complete variable domain, with remaining parts taken from reference TRBV30 and TRBJ2-7, reads SQTIHQWPATLVQPVGSPLSLECTVEGTSNPNLYWYRQAAGRGLQLLFYSVGIGQISSEVPQNLSASRPQDRQFILSSKKLLLSDSGFYLCAWSPYFGSGRVYEQYFGPGTRLTVT.

The CDR3 DNA sequence: TGTGCTAGTGGTTTTGGGGGCAACACCATATATTTT. Amino acid sequence: CASGFGGNTIYF. The chain combines TRBV12-5 with TRBJ1-3, with D tentatively TRBD1 (6 bases). The V end was cut by 3 bases, the J end by 7 bases, with 7 bases between. Germline CDR1 and CDR2: LGHNT and FRNRAP. CDR3 size: 12 residues.

The chain joins TRBV6-1 to TRBJ1-4, with TRBD1 identical over 7 bases. The germline V gene has CDR1 MNHNS and CDR2 SASEGT. The CDR3 spans 16 residues. V was pared by 0 bases and J by 8 bases, with 9 bases of the junction left unmatched. The CDR3 sequence: CASSEAATGFGEKLFF. In DNA form, the CDR3 reads TGTGCCAGCAGTGAAGCCGCGACAGGGTTCGGCGAAAAACTGTTTTTT.

The chain recombines TRBV7-9 with TRBJ1-1, with D possibly matching TRBD1 (5 bases). Germline assignment: CDR1 SEHNR and CDR2 FQNEAQ (reference sequence). Trimming shortened V by 5 bases and J by 4 bases, and 20 bases separated the two germline ends. This CDR3 comprises 16 residues. CDR3 sequence (DNA): TGTGCCAGCAGCCCCCGGGGGAGCAGAGGAGGCACTGAAGCTTTCTTT. Translating it yields CASSPRGSRGGTEAFF.

This clone has a single count. The V and J genes are TRBV9 and TRBJ1-2; 8 nucleotides match TRBD1. The CDR3 covers 17 residues. Germline trimming cut 3 bases from V and 0 bases from J; bases unmatched to any gene: 10. Germline lookup yields CDR1 SGDLS and CDR2 YYNGEE. CDR3 in DNA: TGTGCCAGCAGCGCCGGGACAGGATCGTACCCTAACTATGGCTACACCTTC. Protein sequence: CASSAGTGSYPNYGYTF.